This is a list of T cell receptor beta chains from one sample in a study of CD8 T cells in Susac syndrome. A single record per CDR3 protein comes from TCRdb applying MiXCR to the immunoSEQ multiplex PCR reads. The table lists about 83,000 distinct CDR3 sequences, approximately 96% of them singletons. Source material: CD8+ T cells from PBMCs. Receptors originate from a human donor with Susac syndrome. Both conserved end residues are part of each CDR3. The order of the fields is CDR3 length, D gene, V gene, clone size, J gene, CDR3 DNA, CDR3 protein. A D gene is named only where the DNA matches it firmly. The listing skips clone size in some rows; elsewhere it reads once, few, many or a size class.

len: 12
d_gene: .
v_gene: TRBV30
abundance: .
j_gene: TRBJ1-1
CDR3nt: TGTGCGTACAGGGAGGTGAACACTGAAGCTTTCTTT
CDR3aa: CAYREVNTEAFF

len: 15
d_gene: .
v_gene: TRBV7-2
abundance: .
j_gene: TRBJ2-6
CDR3nt: TGTGCCAGCAGCTTAACGTGGGCCAGTGCCAACGTCCTGACTTTC
CDR3aa: CASSLTWASANVLTF

len: 14
d_gene: TRBD1
v_gene: TRBV30
abundance: .
j_gene: TRBJ2-1
CDR3nt: TGTGCCTGGAGTTCCGGGACAGGGAGGAATGAGCAGTTCTTC
CDR3aa: CAWSSGTGRNEQFF

len: 13
d_gene: .
v_gene: TRBV15
abundance: .
j_gene: TRBJ1-5
CDR3nt: TGTGCCACCAGCAGCGCAGGGAATCAGCCCCAGCATTTT
CDR3aa: CATSSAGNQPQHF

len: 13
d_gene: .
v_gene: TRBV5-6
abundance: .
j_gene: TRBJ2-1
CDR3nt: TGTGCCAGCAGCCTCCGAGGGGACGATGAGCAGTTCTTC
CDR3aa: CASSLRGDDEQFF

len: 14
d_gene: .
v_gene: TRBV5-1
abundance: .
j_gene: TRBJ2-5
CDR3nt: TGCGCCAGCAGCTTATTACAGAACGAAGAGACCCAGTACTTC
CDR3aa: CASSLLQNEETQYF

len: 15
d_gene: .
v_gene: TRBV15
abundance: .
j_gene: TRBJ2-5
CDR3nt: TGTGCCACCAGCAGAGATAAAGGCCTTGGGTGGCCCCAGTACTTC
CDR3aa: CATSRDKGLGWPQYF

len: 14
d_gene: TRBD1
v_gene: TRBV20-1
abundance: .
j_gene: TRBJ1-4
CDR3nt: TGCAGTGCTATCTTCCGGGACAGGCATGAAAAACTGTTTTTT
CDR3aa: CSAIFRDRHEKLFF

len: 15
d_gene: .
v_gene: TRBV20-1
abundance: .
j_gene: TRBJ2-5
CDR3nt: TGCAGTGCTAGAGATCAAGGGGTTCTTCAAGAGACCCAGTACTTC
CDR3aa: CSARDQGVLQETQYF

len: 14
d_gene: .
v_gene: TRBV24-1
abundance: few
j_gene: TRBJ2-1
CDR3nt: TGTGCCACCAAGGGTGGAGACACCTACAATGAGCAGTTCTTC
CDR3aa: CATKGGDTYNEQFF

len: 13
d_gene: TRBD1
v_gene: TRBV27
abundance: .
j_gene: TRBJ1-2
CDR3nt: TGTGCCACTTTAGACAGGGCTAACTATGGCTACACCTTC
CDR3aa: CATLDRANYGYTF

len: 18
d_gene: TRBD2
v_gene: TRBV24-1
abundance: .
j_gene: TRBJ2-1
CDR3nt: TGTGCCACCAGTGATCATGGACTAGCGGGAGTCTCCTACAATGAGCAGTTCTTC
CDR3aa: CATSDHGLAGVSYNEQFF

len: 13
d_gene: .
v_gene: TRBV19
abundance: .
j_gene: TRBJ2-1
CDR3nt: TGTGCCAGTAGTATCGTAACAGCCAATGAGCAGTTCTTC
CDR3aa: CASSIVTANEQFF

len: 14
d_gene: .
v_gene: TRBV21-1
abundance: .
j_gene: TRBJ1-1
CDR3nt: TGTGCCAGCAGCAAAGCATCTATGAGGGAAGAGGCTTTCTTT
CDR3aa: CASSKASMREEAFF

len: 15
d_gene: TRBD1
v_gene: TRBV7-9
abundance: .
j_gene: TRBJ1-5
CDR3nt: TGTGCCAGCAGCTATACAGGGGATAGCAATCAGCCCCAGCATTTT
CDR3aa: CASSYTGDSNQPQHF

len: 15
d_gene: .
v_gene: TRBV11-2
abundance: once
j_gene: TRBJ2-5
CDR3nt: TGTGCCAGCAGCTTAGGCGGGGGCGGAGAAGAGACCCAGTACTTC
CDR3aa: CASSLGGGGEETQYF

len: 14
d_gene: .
v_gene: TRBV28
abundance: .
j_gene: TRBJ2-1
CDR3nt: TGTGCCAGCAGTTTATCGATTAAAGGCAATGAGCAGTTCTTC
CDR3aa: CASSLSIKGNEQFF

len: 13
d_gene: .
v_gene: TRBV29-1
abundance: .
j_gene: TRBJ1-2
CDR3nt: TGCAGCGTTGTGAAAAGGGTGGACTATGGCTACACCTTC
CDR3aa: CSVVKRVDYGYTF